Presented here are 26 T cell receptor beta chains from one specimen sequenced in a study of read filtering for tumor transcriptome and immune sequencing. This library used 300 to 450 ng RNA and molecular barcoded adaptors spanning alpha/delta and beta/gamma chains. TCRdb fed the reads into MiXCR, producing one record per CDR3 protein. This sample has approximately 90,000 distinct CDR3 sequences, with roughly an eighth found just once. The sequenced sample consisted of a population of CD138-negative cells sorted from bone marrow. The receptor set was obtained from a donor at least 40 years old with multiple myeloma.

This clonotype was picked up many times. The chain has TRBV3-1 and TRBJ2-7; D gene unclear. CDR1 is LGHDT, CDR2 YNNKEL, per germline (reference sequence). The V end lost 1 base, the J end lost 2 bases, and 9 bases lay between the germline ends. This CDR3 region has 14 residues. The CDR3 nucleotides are TGTGCCAGCAGCCAAGCGGTAGGGCCCTACGAGCAGTACTTC. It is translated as CASSQAVGPYEQYF.

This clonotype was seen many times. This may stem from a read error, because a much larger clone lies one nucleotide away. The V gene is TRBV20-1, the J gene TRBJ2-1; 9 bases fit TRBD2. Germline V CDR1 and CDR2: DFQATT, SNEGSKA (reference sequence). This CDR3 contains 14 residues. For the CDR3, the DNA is TGCAGTGCTAGAGGTCTAGCGGGGCACAATGGGCAGTTCTTC. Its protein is CSARGLAGHNGQFF.

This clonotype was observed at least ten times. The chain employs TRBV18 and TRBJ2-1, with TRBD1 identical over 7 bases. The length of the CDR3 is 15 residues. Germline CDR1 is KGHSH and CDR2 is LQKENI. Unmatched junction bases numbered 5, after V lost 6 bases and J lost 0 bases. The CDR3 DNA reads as TGTGCCAGCTCGCCCCAGGGGGTCTCCTACAATGAGCAGTTCTTC. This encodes CASSPQGVSYNEQFF.

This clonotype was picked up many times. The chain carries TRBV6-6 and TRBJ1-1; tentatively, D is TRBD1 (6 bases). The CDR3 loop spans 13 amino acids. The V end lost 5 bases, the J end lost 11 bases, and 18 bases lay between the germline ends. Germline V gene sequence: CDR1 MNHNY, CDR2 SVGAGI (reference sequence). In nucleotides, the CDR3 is TGTGCCAGCAGTAGATTACAGGGTTTGGATGCTTTCTTT. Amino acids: CASSRLQGLDAFF.

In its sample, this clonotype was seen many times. The CDR3 DNA sequence: TGCAGCGTCGCCCCCCCGACAGGGGAATCCCAGTACTTC. Encoded protein: CSVAPPTGESQYF. The chain joins TRBV29-1 to TRBJ2-5; 8 nucleotides line up with TRBD1. The CDR3 covers 13 residues. Looked up from germline, CDR1 is SQVTM and CDR2 is ANQGSEA. V shed 6 bases, J shed 9 bases, and the junction held 12 bases outside the gene matches.

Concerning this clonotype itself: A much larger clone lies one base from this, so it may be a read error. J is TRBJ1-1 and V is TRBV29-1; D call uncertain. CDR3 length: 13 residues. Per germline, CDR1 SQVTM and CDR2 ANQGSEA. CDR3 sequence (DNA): TGCAGCGTTGAAGATAGACCTTTTGAGGAAGCTTCCTTT. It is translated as CSVEDRPFEEASF.

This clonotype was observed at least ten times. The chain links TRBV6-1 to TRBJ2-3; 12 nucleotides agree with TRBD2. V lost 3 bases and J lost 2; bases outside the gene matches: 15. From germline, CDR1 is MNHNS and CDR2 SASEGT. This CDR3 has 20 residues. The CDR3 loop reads CASSDLLAGGPFALTDTQYF. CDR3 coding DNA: TGTGCCAGCAGTGACCTTCTAGCGGGAGGGCCATTCGCCCTCACAGATACGCAGTATTTT.

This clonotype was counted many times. Written as DNA, the CDR3 is TGCGCCAGCAGCTTGAGTAGGGGAACCTCCTACAATGAGCAGTTCTTC. It yields the protein CASSLSRGTSYNEQFF. The chain uses TRBV5-1 and TRBJ2-1, with a possible D match to TRBD1 (5 bases). Deletions cut 1 base from V and 0 bases from J, with 11 bases between. Germline V gives CDR1 SGHRS, CDR2 YFSETQ. The CDR3 has 16 amino acids.

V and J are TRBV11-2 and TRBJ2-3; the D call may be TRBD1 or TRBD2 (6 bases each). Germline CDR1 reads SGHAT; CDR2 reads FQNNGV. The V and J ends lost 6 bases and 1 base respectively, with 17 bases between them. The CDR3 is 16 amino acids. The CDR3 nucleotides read TGTGCCAGCAGTTTCCCGGGGGCTTTGGGCACAGATACGCAGTATTTT. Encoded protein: CASSFPGALGTDTQYF.

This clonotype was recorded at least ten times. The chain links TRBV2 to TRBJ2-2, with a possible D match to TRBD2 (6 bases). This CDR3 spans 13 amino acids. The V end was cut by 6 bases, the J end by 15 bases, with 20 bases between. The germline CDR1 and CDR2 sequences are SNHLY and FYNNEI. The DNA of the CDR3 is TGTGCCAGCAGGGGGGGACCCCGCGCTGCGTTGTTTTTT. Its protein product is CASRGGPRAALFF.

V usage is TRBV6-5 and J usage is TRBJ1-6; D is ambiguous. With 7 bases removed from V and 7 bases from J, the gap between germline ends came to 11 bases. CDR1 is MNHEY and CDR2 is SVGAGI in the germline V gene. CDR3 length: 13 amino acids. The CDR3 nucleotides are TGTGCCAGCACAAGAGCCGAGAATTCACCCCTCCACTTT. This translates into CASTRAENSPLHF.

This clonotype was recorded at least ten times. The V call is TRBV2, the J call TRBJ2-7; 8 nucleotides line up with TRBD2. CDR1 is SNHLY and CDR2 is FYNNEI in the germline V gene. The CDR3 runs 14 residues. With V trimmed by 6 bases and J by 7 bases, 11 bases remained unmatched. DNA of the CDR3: TGTGCCAGCAGATCCCGGGCCGGGGGGGTAGAGCAGTACTTC. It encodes CASRSRAGGVEQYF. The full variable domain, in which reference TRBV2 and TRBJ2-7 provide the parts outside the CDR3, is EPEVTQTPSHQVTQMGQEVILRCVPISNHLYFYWYRQILGQKVEFLVSFYNNEISEKSEIFDDQFSVERPDGSNFTLKIRSTKLEDSAMYFCASRSRAGGVEQYFGPGTRLTVT.

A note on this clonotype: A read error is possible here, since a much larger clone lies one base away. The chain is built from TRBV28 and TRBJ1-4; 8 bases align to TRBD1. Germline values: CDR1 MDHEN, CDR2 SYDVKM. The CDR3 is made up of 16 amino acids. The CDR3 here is CASSLWTGRNNEKLFF. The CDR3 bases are TGTGCCAGCAGTCTATGGACAGGGCGCAATAATGAAAAACTGTTTTTT.

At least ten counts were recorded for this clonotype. CDR3 residues: CASSPSQGAMQYF. In DNA form, the CDR3 reads TGTGCCAGCAGCCCGTCTCAGGGGGCGATGCAGTATTTT. V usage is TRBV7-3 and J usage is TRBJ2-3; 8 bases align to TRBD1. The CDR3 spans 13 residues. V dropped 5 bases and J dropped 11; count of bases not matched to a gene: 9. CDR1 and CDR2 (germline): SGHTA, FQGTGA.

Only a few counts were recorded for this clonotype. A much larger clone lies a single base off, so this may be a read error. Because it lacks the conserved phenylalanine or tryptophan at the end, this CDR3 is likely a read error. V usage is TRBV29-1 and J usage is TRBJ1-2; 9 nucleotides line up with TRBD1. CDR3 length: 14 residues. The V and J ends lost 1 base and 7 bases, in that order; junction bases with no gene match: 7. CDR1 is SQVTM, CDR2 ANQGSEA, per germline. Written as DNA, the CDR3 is TGCAGCGTTGAAGTTTCCGGGACAGGGAGTGGCTACACCCTC. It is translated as CSVEVSGTGSGYTL.

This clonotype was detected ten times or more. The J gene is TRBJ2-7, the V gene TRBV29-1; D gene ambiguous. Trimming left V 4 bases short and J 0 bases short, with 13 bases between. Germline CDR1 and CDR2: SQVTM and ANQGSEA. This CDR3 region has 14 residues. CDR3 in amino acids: CSVGRTASSYEQYF. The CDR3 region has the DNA TGCAGCGTTGGGCGGACGGCAAGCTCCTACGAGCAGTACTTC.

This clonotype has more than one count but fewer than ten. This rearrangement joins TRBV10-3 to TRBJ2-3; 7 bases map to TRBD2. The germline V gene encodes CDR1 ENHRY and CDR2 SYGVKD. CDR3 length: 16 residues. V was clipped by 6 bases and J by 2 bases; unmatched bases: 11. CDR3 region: CAISEWREILTDTQYF. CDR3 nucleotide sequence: TGTGCCATCAGCGAATGGCGGGAGATTCTCACAGATACGCAGTATTTT.

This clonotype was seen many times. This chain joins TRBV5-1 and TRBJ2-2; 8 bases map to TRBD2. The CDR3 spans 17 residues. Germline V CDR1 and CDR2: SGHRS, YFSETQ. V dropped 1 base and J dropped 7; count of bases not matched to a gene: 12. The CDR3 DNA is TGCGCCAGCAGCTTGCCGGGGACTAGAGGCGAGGGCGGGGAGCTGTTTTTT. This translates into CASSLPGTRGEGGELFF.

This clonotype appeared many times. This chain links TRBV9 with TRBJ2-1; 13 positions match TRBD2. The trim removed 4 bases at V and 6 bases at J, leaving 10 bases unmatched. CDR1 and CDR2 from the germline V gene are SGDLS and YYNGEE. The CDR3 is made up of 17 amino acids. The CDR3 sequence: CASSSGLAGVGFNEQFF. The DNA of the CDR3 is TGTGCCAGCAGCTCAGGACTAGCGGGAGTCGGCTTCAATGAGCAGTTCTTC.

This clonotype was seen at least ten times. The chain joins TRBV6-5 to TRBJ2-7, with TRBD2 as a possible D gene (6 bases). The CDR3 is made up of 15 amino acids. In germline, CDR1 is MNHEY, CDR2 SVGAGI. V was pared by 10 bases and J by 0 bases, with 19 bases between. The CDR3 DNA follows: TGTGCCACCACTGCCCCGGGGGACCTCTCCTACGAGCAGTACTTC. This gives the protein CATTAPGDLSYEQYF.

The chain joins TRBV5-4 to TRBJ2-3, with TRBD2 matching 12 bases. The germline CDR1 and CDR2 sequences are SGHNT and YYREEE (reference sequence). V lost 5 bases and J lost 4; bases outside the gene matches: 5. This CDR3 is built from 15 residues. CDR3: CASRSGLAGSDTQYF. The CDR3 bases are TGTGCCAGCAGATCGGGACTAGCGGGCTCAGATACGCAGTATTTT.

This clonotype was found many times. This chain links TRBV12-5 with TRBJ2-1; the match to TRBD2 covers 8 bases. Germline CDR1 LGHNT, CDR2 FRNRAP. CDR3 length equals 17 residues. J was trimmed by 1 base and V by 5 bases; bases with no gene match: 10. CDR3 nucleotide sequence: TGTGCTAGTGGTCCGACCACAGCGGGAGTTTCCTACAATGAGCAGTTCTTC. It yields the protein CASGPTTAGVSYNEQFF.

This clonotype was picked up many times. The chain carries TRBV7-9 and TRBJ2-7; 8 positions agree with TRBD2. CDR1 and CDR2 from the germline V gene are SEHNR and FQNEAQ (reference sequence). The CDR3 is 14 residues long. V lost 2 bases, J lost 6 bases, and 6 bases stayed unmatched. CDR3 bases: TGTGCCAGCAGCTTAACCGGGACTAGGGGCGAGCAGTACTTC. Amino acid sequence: CASSLTGTRGEQYF.

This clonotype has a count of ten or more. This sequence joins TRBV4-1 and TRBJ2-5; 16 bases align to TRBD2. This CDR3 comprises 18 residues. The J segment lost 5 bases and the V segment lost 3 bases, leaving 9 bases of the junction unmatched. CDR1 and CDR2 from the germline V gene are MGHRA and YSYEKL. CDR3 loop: CASSQGTSGRASGETQYF. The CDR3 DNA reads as TGCGCCAGCAGCCAGGGGACTAGCGGGAGGGCCTCGGGTGAGACCCAGTACTTC.

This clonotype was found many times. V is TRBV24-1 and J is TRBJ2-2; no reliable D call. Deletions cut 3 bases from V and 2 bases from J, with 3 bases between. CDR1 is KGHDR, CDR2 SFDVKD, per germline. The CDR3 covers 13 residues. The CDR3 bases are TGTGCCACCAGTGATCGAAACACCGGGGAGCTGTTTTTT. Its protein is CATSDRNTGELFF.

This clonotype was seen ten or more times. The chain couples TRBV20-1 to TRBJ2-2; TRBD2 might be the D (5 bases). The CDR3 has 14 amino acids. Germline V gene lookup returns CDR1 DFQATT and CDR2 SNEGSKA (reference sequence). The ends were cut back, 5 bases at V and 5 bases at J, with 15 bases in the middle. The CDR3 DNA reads TGCAGTGCTCCCCCCCGGGGTTTGACCGGGGAGCTGTTTTTT. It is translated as CSAPPRGLTGELFF.